This T cell receptor beta chain comes out of a study of Ad26.COV2.S vaccination and SARS-CoV-2 variants. Regarding treatment: some 19 received Ad26.COV2.S at low or high dose, single or two shots; roughly five received placebo; per-sample allocation not given. Sampling was done on day 63 after the first vaccine or placebo injection. The CDR3 is made up of 15 amino acids. J was trimmed by 6 bases and V by 0 bases; bases with no gene match: 5. The germline gives CDR1 SGHRS, CDR2 YFSETQ. Repertoires were generated with immunoSEQ multiplex PCR, while TCRdb's copy carries only in-frame clones and drops some. This sample carries roughly 300,000 clones, about 89% of them seen once, and the ten largest clones take approximately 5%.

The specimen was peripheral blood, collected in a trial of Ad26.COV2.S vaccine versus placebo. The rearrangement links TRBV5-1 to TRBJ2-3; 9 nucleotides align to TRBD2. This receptor was taken from a person aged 18-65 years who received the Ad26.COV2.S COVID-19 vaccine or a placebo. The CDR3 loop reads CASSLVSSGTDTQYF. The CDR3 region has the DNA TGCGCCAGCAGCTTGGTTTCTAGCGGGACGGATACGCAGTATTTT.